This T cell receptor beta chain stems from a study of T cell changes during pregnancy in multiple sclerosis. The repertoire was sequenced with immunoSEQ multiplex PCR; TCRdb's copy has only in-frame clones and lacks some. Among some 50,000 clones listed, 92% were seen once. This sample comprised CD4+ T cells from peripheral blood mononuclear cells, obtained in the second trimester of pregnancy. This TCR came from a female donor with multiple sclerosis, enrolled in a pregnancy study.

The DNA of the CDR3 is TGTGCCAGTAGCAGGGCTAGGAACACTGAAGCTTTCTTT. It specifies CASSRARNTEAFF. The V and J genes are TRBV19 and TRBJ1-1; D perhaps matches TRBD1 (5 bases). Trimming cost V 6 bases and J 1 base, with 9 bases left between them. CDR1 and CDR2 (germline): LNHDA, SQIVND (reference sequence). This CDR3 is 13 amino acids long.